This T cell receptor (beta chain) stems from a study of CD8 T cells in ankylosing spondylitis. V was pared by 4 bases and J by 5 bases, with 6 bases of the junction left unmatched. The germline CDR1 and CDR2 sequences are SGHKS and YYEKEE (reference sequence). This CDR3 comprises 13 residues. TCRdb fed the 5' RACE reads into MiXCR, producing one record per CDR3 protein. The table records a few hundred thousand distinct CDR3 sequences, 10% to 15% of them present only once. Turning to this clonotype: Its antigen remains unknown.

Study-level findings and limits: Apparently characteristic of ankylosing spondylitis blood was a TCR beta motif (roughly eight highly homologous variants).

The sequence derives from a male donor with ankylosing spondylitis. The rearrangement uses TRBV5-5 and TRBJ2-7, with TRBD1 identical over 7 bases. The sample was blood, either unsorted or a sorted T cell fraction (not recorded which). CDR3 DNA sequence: TGTGCCAGCAGCCAAACAGGGGTCCACGAGCAGTACTTC. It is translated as CASSQTGVHEQYF.